The T cell receptor (beta chain) under discussion was sequenced for a study of T-cell memory formation after mild COVID-19 (dated by TCRdb to the early 2020s). With respect to the entire study: TCR sequence clusters from the two donors were largely donor specific. T-cell clones expanding and contracting after mild COVID-19 in a couple of donors were tracked by longitudinal TCRalpha and TCRbeta repertoire sequencing. The cohort was made up of two young adult volunteers, one female and one male, who were previously healthy.

Sequencing relied on an Illumina NovaSeq 6000. TCRalpha and TCRbeta cDNA libraries were built by 5'RACE with constant-segment primers, adding sample barcodes and unique molecular identifiers. Trizol reagent was used to extract RNA from every sample. Amplification of the libraries took two PCR steps, and the second step added a second sample barcode plus Illumina TruSeq adapters. Sequencing of libraries was performed on an Illumina NovaSeq with 2 x 150 bp paired-end reads. On the authors' methods: The reads were demultiplexed and collapsed into UMI-guided consensus sequences using migec v1.2.7. Using mixcr v2.1.11, the UMI consensuses were aligned to TRA and TRB V and J templates and assembled into clonotypes. A clonotype was counted as expanded or contracted only when both edgeR and NoisET called the clonotype significant, with the noise models trained on biological replicates. For edgeR calls, a false discovery rate-adjusted p below 0.01 and a log2 fold-change threshold of 1 were applied. PCA with hierarchical clustering of max-normalized trajectories of the 1000 most abundant clonotypes was used as exploratory dynamics analysis. Each responding clone was given a CD4 or CD8 phenotype based on the CD4+ and CD8+ repertoires, which had been sequenced separately. The public reads were quality trimmed at Q25 with fastp and then assembled into clones with MiXCR by TCRdb, keeping productive beta chains. Identical CDR3 proteins give one entry, which carries the most common genes and DNA. What appears here as the V and J calls and clone size reflects TCRdb's work, not the paper's. For this sample the table gives 350,000 to 400,000 distinct CDR3 sequences, of which 14% were detected only once. The ten largest clonotypes hold around 21% of the sample.

Overall study results and their limits: Whether the second-wave clones peaking on day 37 were SARS-CoV-2 specific was not confirmed. Some responding clones were detected in pre-infection memory, which suggested that pre-existing cross-reactive memory T cells had joined the SARS-CoV-2 response. The study covered only a couple of mild cases, and larger cohorts including severe cases with pre-infection samples were considered necessary. Contracting CD4+ clones were found mainly in CM and EM memory subsets, while CD8+ clones were enriched in EMRA. Balanced CD4/CD8 phenotypes were observed for clones contracting from day 15 to 85, whereas a bias towards CD4+ was observed for a second wave of clones expanding from day 15 to 37.

Concerning this clonotype: Its antigen is unknown. No base-level quality is on record; no much larger clone is a single base apart.

CDR1 and CDR2 were assigned from the germline V gene as SGHDT and YYEEEE. The V end gives up 4 bases and the J end 2 bases, leaving 7 bases in the junction not matched to a gene. The CDR3 starts with the cysteine, ends with the phenylalanine, and has 16 residues. CDR3 DNA only is kept here, 48 bases in frame from base 1. Ficoll-Paque density gradient centrifugation was used to isolate PBMCs. The sequencing sample was made of PBMCs or a T cell subset sorted from them (not recorded which). The sequence was obtained from a man younger than 35 who had mild COVID-19 (a few samples of this study predate the infection). The sample titles of this study are shuffled in the database, so cell type and time point are left out; the donor was told from shared clones. In this chain, TRBV5-6 is recombined with TRBJ1-3; the central 9 bases match TRBD1. CDR3 sequence: CASSPLRTGAGNTIYF. The sequenced DNA is TGTGCCAGCAGCCCGCTGCGGACAGGGGCTGGAAACACCATATATTTT.